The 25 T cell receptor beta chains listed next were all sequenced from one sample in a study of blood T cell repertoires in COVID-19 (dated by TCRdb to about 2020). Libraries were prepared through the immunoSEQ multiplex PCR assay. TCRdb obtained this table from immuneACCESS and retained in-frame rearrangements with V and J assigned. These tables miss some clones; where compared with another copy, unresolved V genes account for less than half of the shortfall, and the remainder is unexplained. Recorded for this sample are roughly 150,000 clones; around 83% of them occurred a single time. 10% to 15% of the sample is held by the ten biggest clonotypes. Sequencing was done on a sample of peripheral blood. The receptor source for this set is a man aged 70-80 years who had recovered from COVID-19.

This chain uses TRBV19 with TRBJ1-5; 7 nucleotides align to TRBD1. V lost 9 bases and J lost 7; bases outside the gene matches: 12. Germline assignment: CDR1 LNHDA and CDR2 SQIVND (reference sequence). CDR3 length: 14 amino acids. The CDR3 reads CASEGAARLQPQHF. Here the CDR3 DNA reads TGTGCCAGCGAGGGGGCGGCTCGCCTCCAGCCCCAGCATTTT.

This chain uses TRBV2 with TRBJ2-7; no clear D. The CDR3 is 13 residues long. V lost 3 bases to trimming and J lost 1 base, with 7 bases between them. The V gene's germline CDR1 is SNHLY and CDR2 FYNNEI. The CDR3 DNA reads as TGTGCCAGCAGTGATCAGGTTTCCTACGAGCAGTACTTC. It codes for CASSDQVSYEQYF.

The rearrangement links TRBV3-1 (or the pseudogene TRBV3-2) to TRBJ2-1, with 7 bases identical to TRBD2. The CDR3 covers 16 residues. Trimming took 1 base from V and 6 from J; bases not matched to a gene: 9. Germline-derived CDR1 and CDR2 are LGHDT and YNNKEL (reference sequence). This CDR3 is CASSQGGTIAVNEQFF. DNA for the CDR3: TGTGCCAGCAGCCAAGGAGGGACTATCGCGGTCAATGAGCAGTTCTTC.

The chain's CDR3 is CASRTTGSQYF. The CDR3 DNA is TGTGCCAGCAGAACTACAGGGTCGCAGTACTTC. The chain combines TRBV6-5 with TRBJ2-7, with a tentative D call TRBD1 (6 bases). Germline CDR1 is MNHEY and CDR2 is SVGAGI. Trimming took off 6 bases at V and 9 bases at J, with 12 bases between the two ends. This CDR3 has 11 amino acids.

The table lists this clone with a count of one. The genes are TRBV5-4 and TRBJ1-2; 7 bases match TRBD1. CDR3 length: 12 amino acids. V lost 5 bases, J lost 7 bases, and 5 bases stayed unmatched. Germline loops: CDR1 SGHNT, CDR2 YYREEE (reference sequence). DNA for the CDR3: TGTGCCAGCAGTTATTGGACAGGTGGCTACACCTTC. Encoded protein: CASSYWTGGYTF.

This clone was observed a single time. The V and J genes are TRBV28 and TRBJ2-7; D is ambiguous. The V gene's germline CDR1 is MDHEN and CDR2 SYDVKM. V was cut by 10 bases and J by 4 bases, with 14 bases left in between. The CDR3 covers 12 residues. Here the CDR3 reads CATSGQRYEQYF. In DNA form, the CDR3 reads TGTGCCACCTCGGGTCAGCGATACGAGCAGTACTTC. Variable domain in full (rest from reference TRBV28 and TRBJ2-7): DVKVTQSSRYLVKRTGEKVFLECVQDMDHENMFWYRQDPGLGLRLIYFSYDVKMKEKGDIPEGYSVSREKKERFSLILESASTNQTSMYLCATSGQRYEQYFGPGTRLTVT.

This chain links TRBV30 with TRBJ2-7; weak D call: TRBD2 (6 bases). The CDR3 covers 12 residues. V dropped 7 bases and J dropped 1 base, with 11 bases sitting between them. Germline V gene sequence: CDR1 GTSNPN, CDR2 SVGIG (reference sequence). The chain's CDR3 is CALLADSYEQYF. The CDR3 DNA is TGTGCCTTATTAGCGGATTCCTACGAGCAGTACTTC.

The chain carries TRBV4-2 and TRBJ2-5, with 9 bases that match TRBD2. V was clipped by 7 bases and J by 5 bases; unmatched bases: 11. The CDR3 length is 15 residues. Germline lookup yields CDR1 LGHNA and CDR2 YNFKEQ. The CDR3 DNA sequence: TGTGCCAGCACTTTTAGCGGGAGTGTTGAGGAGACCCAGTACTTC. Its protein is CASTFSGSVEETQYF.

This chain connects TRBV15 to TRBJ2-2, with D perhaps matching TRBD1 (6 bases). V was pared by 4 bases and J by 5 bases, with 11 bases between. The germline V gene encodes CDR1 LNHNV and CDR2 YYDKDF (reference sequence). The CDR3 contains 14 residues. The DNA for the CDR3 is TGTGCCACCAGCACAGGGGTTGGTACCGGGGAGCTGTTTTTT. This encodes CATSTGVGTGELFF. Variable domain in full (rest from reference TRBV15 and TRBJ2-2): DAMVIQNPRYQVTQFGKPVTLSCSQTLNHNVMYWYQQKSSQAPKLLFHYYDKDFNNEADTPDNFQSRRPNTSFCFLDIRSPGLGDTAMYLCATSTGVGTGELFFGEGSRLTVL.

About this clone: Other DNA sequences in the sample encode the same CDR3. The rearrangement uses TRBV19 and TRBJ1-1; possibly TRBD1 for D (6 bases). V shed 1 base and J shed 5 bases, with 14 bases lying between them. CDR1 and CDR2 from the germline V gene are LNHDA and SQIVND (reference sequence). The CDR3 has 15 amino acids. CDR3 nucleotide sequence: TGTGCCAGTAGTATAGCGGGCACAGGGAGAACTGAAGCTTTCTTT. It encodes CASSIAGTGRTEAFF.

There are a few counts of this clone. CDR3 residues: CASSLEGAGMNTEAFF. The CDR3 nucleotides are TGTGCCAGCAGCTTAGAGGGGGCGGGAATGAACACTGAAGCTTTCTTT. The chain carries TRBV7-2 and TRBJ1-1; TRBD1 matches at 7 bases. This CDR3 contains 16 residues. The germline V gene has CDR1 SGHTA and CDR2 FQGNSA. With 1 base clipped from V and 0 bases from J, the junction kept 5 bases outside the gene matches.

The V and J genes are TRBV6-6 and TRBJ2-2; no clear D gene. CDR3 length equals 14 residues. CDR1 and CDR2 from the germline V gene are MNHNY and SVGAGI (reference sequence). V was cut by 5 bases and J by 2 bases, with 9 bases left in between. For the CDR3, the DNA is TGTGCCAGCAGTATACGCTATAACACCGGGGAGCTGTTTTTT. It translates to CASSIRYNTGELFF.

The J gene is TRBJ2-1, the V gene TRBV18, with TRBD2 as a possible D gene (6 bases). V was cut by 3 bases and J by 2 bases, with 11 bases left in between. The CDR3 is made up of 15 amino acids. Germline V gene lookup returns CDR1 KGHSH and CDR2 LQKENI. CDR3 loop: CASSPGGTPYNEQFF. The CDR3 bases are TGTGCCAGCTCACCGGGCGGGACCCCCTACAATGAGCAGTTCTTC.

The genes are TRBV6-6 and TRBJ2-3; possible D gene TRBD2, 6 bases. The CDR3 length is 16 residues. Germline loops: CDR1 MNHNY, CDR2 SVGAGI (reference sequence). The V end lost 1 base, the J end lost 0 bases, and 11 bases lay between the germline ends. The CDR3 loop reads CASSYLRESSTDTQYF. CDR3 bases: TGTGCCAGCAGTTACTTGCGGGAATCTAGCACAGATACGCAGTATTTT.

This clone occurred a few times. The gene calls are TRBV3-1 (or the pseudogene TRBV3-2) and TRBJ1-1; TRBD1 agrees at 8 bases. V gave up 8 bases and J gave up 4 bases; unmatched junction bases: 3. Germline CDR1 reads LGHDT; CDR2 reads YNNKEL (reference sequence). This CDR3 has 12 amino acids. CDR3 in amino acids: CASQTGGTEAFF. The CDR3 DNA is TGTGCCAGCCAAACAGGGGGCACTGAAGCTTTCTTT.

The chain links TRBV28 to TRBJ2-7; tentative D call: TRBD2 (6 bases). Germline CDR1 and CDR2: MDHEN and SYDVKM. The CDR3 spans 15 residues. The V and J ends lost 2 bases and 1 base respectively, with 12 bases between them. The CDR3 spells CASSLNKGGSYEQYF. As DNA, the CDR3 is TGTGCCAGCAGTTTAAATAAGGGAGGATCCTACGAGCAGTACTTC.

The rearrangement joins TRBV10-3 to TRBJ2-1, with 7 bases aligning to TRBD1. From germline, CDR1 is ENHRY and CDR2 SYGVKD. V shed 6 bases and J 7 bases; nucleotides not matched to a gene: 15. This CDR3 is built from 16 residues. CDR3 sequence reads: CAISNTDRVRGNEQFF. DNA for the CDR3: TGTGCCATCAGCAATACCGACAGGGTGCGAGGGAATGAGCAGTTCTTC.

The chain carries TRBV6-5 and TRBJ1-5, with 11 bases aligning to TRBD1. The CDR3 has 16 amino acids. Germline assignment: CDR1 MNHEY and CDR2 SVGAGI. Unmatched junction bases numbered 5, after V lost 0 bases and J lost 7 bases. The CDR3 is CASSYSGTGGSQPQHF. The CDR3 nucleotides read TGTGCCAGCAGTTACTCCGGGACAGGGGGGAGCCAGCCCCAGCATTTT.

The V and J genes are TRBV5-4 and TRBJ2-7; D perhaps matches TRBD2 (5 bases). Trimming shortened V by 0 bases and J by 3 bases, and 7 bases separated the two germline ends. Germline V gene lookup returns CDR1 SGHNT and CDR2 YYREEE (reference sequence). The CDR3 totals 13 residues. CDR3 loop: CASSLAGFYEQYF. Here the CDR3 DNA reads TGTGCCAGCAGCTTGGCGGGGTTCTACGAGCAGTACTTC.

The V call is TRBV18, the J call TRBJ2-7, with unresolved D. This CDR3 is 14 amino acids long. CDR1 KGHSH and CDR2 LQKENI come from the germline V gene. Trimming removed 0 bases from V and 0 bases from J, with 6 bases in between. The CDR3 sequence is CASSPPANSYEQYF. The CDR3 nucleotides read TGTGCCAGCTCACCACCAGCCAACTCCTACGAGCAGTACTTC.

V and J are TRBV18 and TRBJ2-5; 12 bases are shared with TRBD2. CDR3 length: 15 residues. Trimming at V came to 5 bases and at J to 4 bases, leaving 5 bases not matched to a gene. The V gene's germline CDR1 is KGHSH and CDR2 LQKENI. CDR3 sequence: CASSSRLAGVETQYF. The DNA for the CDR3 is TGTGCCAGCTCATCAAGACTAGCGGGAGTAGAGACCCAGTACTTC.

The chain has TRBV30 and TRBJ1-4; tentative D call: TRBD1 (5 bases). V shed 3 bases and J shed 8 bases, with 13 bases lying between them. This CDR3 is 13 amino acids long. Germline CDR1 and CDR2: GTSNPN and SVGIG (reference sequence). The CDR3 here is CAWRFRGYEKLFF. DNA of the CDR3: TGTGCCTGGAGATTTAGGGGATACGAAAAACTGTTTTTT.

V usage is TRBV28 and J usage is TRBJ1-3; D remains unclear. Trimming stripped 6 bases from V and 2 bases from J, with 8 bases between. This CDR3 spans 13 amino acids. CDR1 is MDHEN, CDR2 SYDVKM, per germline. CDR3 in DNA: TGTGCCAGCAGCCTTATAGCTGGAAACACCATATATTTT. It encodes CASSLIAGNTIYF.

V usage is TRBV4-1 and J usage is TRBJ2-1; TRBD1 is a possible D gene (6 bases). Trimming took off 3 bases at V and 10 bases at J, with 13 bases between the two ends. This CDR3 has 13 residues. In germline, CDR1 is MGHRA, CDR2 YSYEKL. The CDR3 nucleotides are TGCGCCAGCAGCCATACACAGGGCAGGGAGCAGTTCTTC. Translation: CASSHTQGREQFF.

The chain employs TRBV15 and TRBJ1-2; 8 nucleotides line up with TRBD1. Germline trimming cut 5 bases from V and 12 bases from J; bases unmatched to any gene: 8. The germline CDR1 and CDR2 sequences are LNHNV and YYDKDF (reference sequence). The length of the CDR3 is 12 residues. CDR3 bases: TGTGCCACCAGCGGATACAGGGGGGAGCACACCTTC. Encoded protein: CATSGYRGEHTF. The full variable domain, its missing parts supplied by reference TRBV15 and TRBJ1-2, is DAMVIQNPRYQVTQFGKPVTLSCSQTLNHNVMYWYQQKSSQAPKLLFHYYDKDFNNEADTPDNFQSRRPNTSFCFLDIRSPGLGDTAMYLCATSGYRGEHTFGSGTRLTVV.